Described below is a single T cell receptor (beta chain) sequence and its context. Its antigen is as yet unknown. The entry originates in a study of T cells in tumors after PD-1 blockade. Study information: Patients received pembrolizumab 200 mg every 3 weeks or cemiplimab 350 mg every 2 weeks. A subset received ongoing vismodegib 150 mg daily alongside anti-PD-1 therapy. Notes on the study in general: About 40% of tumor TCR clonotypes were also found in blood.

TCRdb's table, derived via immunoSEQ multiplex PCR, lists solely in-frame clones and lacks some. The data show about 20,000 clones, with roughly 78% seen just once and about 27% held by the top ten. The sequencing used PBMCs, collected before anti-PD-1 treatment. The receptor's source is a human donor with basal cell carcinoma.

The DNA for the CDR3 is TGCAGCGTTGGTCAGGCGACTAACTATGGCTACACCTTC. As protein: CSVGQATNYGYTF. The chain is built from TRBV29-1 and TRBJ1-2; D gene unclear. Germline CDR1 is SQVTM and CDR2 is ANQGSEA. V lost 4 bases and J 0 bases, leaving 9 bases between the germline ends. The CDR3 has 13 amino acids.